The present entry profiles one T cell receptor beta chain with its context. The data originate from a study of blood T cell repertoires in COVID-19. This table comes from immunoSEQ multiplex PCR, and its TCRdb copy is limited to in-frame clones, with some not included. The sample shows around 250,000 clones, 86% of them seen only once. The CDR3 covers 14 residues. The V segment lost 6 bases and the J segment 6 bases; nucleotides outside the gene matches: 6. The germline gives CDR1 SGHNT, CDR2 YENEEA. The sequenced material came from peripheral blood. This clonotype was sampled from a man older than 75 with acute or convalescent COVID-19. V and J are TRBV11-3 and TRBJ1-4, with 8 bases fitting TRBD1. The CDR3 sequence is CASSRTGRDEKLFF. The CDR3 nucleotides read TGTGCCAGCAGTCGGACAGGGAGAGATGAAAAACTGTTTTTT.